This TCR beta chain is from a study of synovial regulatory T cells in juvenile arthritis. General study results and limits: Synovial Tregs shared more CDR3 sequences with iaTregs than other blood Tregs.

Comment on this clone: Its specificity is not known.

The CDR3 is 12 amino acids. No nucleotide data were recorded. In germline, CDR1 is SGHRS, CDR2 YFSETQ. Repertoires were generated with immunoSEQ multiplex PCR, while TCRdb's copy carries only in-frame clones and drops some. Its listing shows about 10,000 clones. What was sequenced was Treg cells from blood. As to subset: remaining (HLA-DR-negative) circulating blood Treg cells. This sequence was found in a donor aged 2-30 years with juvenile idiopathic arthritis. This rearrangement joins TRBV5-1 to TRBJ2-7. CDR3 residues: CASSFIRYEQYF.